This is a list of T cell receptor beta chains from one sample in a study of shared clonotypes between healthy human individuals. Sequencing was performed with immunoSEQ multiplex PCR; in TCRdb, only in-frame clones are kept and a portion is missing. The sample has around 2.1 million clones, about 93% seen once. The sample was naive CD8+ T cells from PBMCs. Receptor source: a man between 18 and 29 years old in good health. Some clones in this sample may be carry-over from other donors' samples. Each CDR3 is given with its conserved first and last residue. Fields, in order: J gene, V gene, D gene, clone size, CDR3 protein, CDR3 DNA. A D gene is named only where the DNA matches it firmly. Clone size, where shown, is once, few, many, or a class for clones that have expanded.

TRBJ1-2 TRBV5-4 NA NA CASSFSSAVNYGYTF TGTGCCAGCAGTTTCTCCTCAGCGGTTAACTATGGCTACACCTTC
TRBJ2-3 TRBV7-9 NA NA CASSYEADTQYF TGTGCCAGCAGCTACGAGGCAGATACGCAGTATTTT
TRBJ2-7 TRBV18 TRBD1 NA CASSPRVPGTGIYEQYF TGTGCCAGCTCACCACGAGTTCCCGGGACAGGGATATACGAGCAGTACTTC
TRBJ2-2 TRBV7-9 NA once CASSSPGVGGELFF TGTGCCAGCAGCTCACCCGGAGTCGGCGGGGAGCTGTTTTTT
TRBJ1-1 TRBV10-2 NA NA CASSETINTEAFF TGCGCCAGCAGTGAAACCATAAACACTGAAGCTTTCTTT
TRBJ1-5 TRBV19 NA NA CASRGGAEILDQHF TGTGCCAGTAGGGGGGGCGCGGAGATTTTAGACCAGCATTTT
TRBJ1-2 TRBV14 NA NA CASRPTGGYGYTF TGTGCCAGCAGACCGACAGGAGGCTATGGCTACACCTTC
TRBJ1-1 TRBV19 TRBD1 once CASSIRQGNTEAFF TGTGCCAGTAGTATCAGACAGGGCAACACTGAAGCTTTCTTT
TRBJ2-1 TRBV28 TRBD2 NA CASSSYAALAYSYNEQFF TGTGCCAGCAGTTCCTACGCCGCACTAGCGTACTCCTACAATGAGCAGTTCTTC
TRBJ2-1 TRBV10-1 NA NA CASSEVFGEQFF TGCGCCAGCAGTGAAGTCTTCGGAGAGCAGTTCTTC
TRBJ2-1 TRBV15 NA NA CATSRAGGVPSDEQFF TGTGCCACCAGCAGAGCAGGTGGGGTACCCAGCGATGAGCAGTTCTTC
TRBJ2-6 TRBV7-6 NA NA CASSPSLAGANVLTF TGTGCCAGCAGCCCGTCACTGGCTGGGGCCAACGTCCTGACTTTC
TRBJ2-7 TRBV9 TRBD1 NA CASSAQGTSYEQYF TGTGCCAGCAGCGCACAGGGGACATCCTACGAGCAGTACTTC
TRBJ2-3 TRBV7-9 NA NA CASSLRSGGLIEDTQYF TGTGCCAGCAGCTTACGTTCGGGCGGATTAATTGAAGATACGCAGTATTTT
TRBJ1-5 TRBV7-6 TRBD1 NA CASSLGTGNQPQHF TGTGCCAGCAGCCTCGGGACAGGTAATCAGCCCCAGCATTTT
TRBJ2-2 TRBV9 NA NA CASREGGSGELFF TGTGCCAGCAGGGAAGGAGGGTCCGGGGAGCTGTTTTTT
TRBJ2-2 TRBV7-9 NA NA CASSSQGLAGELFF TGTGCCAGCAGCTCCCAGGGACTGGCCGGGGAGCTGTTTTTT
TRBJ2-1 TRBV6-1 TRBD1 NA CASSEALWDRGPRRLWNEQFF TGTGCCAGCAGTGAAGCGCTGTGGGACAGGGGCCCCCGGAGGCTTTGGAATGAGCAGTTCTTC
TRBJ1-5 TRBV27 NA NA CASSLVGAQEPQHF TGTGCCAGCAGTTTAGTAGGGGCGCAGGAGCCCCAGCATTTT
TRBJ1-4 TRBV28 NA NA CASSLGGWNEKLFF TGTGCCAGCAGTTTAGGCGGTTGGAATGAAAAACTGTTTTTT
TRBJ1-2 TRBV2 TRBD1 NA CASRAGTVTNYGYTF TGTGCCAGCAGAGCGGGGACAGTTACTAACTATGGCTACACCTTC
TRBJ2-7 TRBV11-2 TRBD1 NA CASSSEHWDSGKNSYEQYF TGTGCCAGCAGCTCCGAACACTGGGACAGCGGAAAAAACTCCTACGAGCAGTACTTC
TRBJ2-7 TRBV28 TRBD1 NA CASSKGQPISYEQYF TGTGCCAGCAGTAAGGGACAGCCGATCTCCTACGAGCAGTACTTC
TRBJ1-3 TRBV28 NA NA CASSAFGTPSGNTIYF TGTGCCAGCAGTGCTTTTGGGACACCCTCTGGAAACACCATATATTTT
TRBJ1-1 TRBV10-3 NA few CAITTDSGTEAFF TGTGCCATCACCACAGACAGCGGCACTGAAGCTTTCTTT
TRBJ2-7 TRBV5-4 NA NA CASSLGRTAAWEQYF TGTGCCAGCAGCTTGGGGAGGACGGCTGCTTGGGAGCAGTACTTC
TRBJ1-5 TRBV27 NA NA CASRVGRDQPQHF TGTGCCAGCCGAGTAGGGAGGGATCAGCCCCAGCATTTT
TRBJ1-6 TRBV9 NA NA CASSDQGVSNSPLHF TGTGCCAGCAGCGACCAGGGTGTCAGTAATTCACCCCTCCACTTT
TRBJ2-3 TRBV5-1 TRBD2 NA CASTTGRSTDTQYF TGCGCCAGCACTACCGGGAGGAGCACAGATACGCAGTATTTT
TRBJ2-3 TRBV9 NA NA CASSVGRFEGVADTQYF TGTGCCAGCAGCGTAGGAAGGTTTGAGGGAGTGGCAGATACGCAGTATTTT
TRBJ1-5 TRBV6-4 NA NA CASSNTGTRKNNQPQHF TGTGCCAGCAGCAATACAGGGACGCGAAAAAACAATCAGCCCCAGCATTTT
TRBJ1-1 TRBV4-2 TRBD1 NA CASSQEDRPTEAFF TGTGCCAGCAGCCAAGAGGACAGGCCCACTGAAGCTTTCTTT
TRBJ1-5 TRBV7-8 NA few CASSPSGVQPQHF TGTGCCAGCAGCCCTTCAGGGGTTCAGCCCCAGCATTTT
TRBJ1-2 TRBV14 TRBD1 NA CASSQGQGADGYTF TGTGCCAGCAGCCAAGGACAGGGGGCGGATGGCTACACCTTC
TRBJ2-1 TRBV10-3 NA NA CAISEEDEQFF TGTGCCATCAGTGAGGAGGATGAGCAGTTCTTC
TRBJ2-5 TRBV7-2 TRBD1 NA CASSLWTGGETQYF TGTGCCAGCAGCTTATGGACAGGGGGAGAGACCCAGTACTTC
TRBJ2-7 TRBV7-6 TRBD1 NA CASSPRTGRYHEQYF TGTGCCAGCAGCCCTCGGACAGGGCGGTATCACGAGCAGTACTTC
TRBJ1-1 TRBV19 NA NA CASRWGHPNTEAFF TGTGCCAGTAGATGGGGACATCCGAACACTGAAGCTTTCTTT
TRBJ1-2 TRBV7-9 NA NA CASSFIGRNYGYTF TGTGCCAGCAGCTTTATTGGGAGGAACTATGGCTACACCTTC
TRBJ2-7 TRBV7-6 NA NA CASSLDRGEEQYF TGTGCCAGCAGCTTAGATAGGGGCGAGGAGCAGTACTTC
TRBJ2-7 TRBV27 NA NA CASSDSRMQYF TGTGCCAGCAGCGACTCAAGGATGCAGTACTTC
TRBJ2-2 TRBV29-1 NA NA CSVEQSRDKPGELFF TGCAGCGTTGAACAGTCCCGGGACAAACCCGGGGAGCTGTTTTTT
TRBJ2-2 TRBV18 TRBD2 NA CASSPASGPTGELFF TGTGCCAGCTCACCAGCTAGCGGACCCACCGGGGAGCTGTTTTTT
TRBJ2-7 TRBV28 NA NA CASSFPPPLDEQYF TGTGCCAGCAGTTTCCCTCCGCCCCTCGACGAGCAGTACTTC
TRBJ2-2 TRBV27 NA once CASSPPWDFGELFF TGTGCCAGCAGTCCGCCTTGGGACTTCGGGGAGCTGTTTTTT
TRBJ1-3 TRBV6-5 NA NA CASSGNSGNTIYF TGTGCCAGCAGCGGGAACTCTGGAAACACCATATATTTT
TRBJ2-1 TRBV27 NA NA CASSLRPSRTHNEQFF TGTGCCAGCAGTTTACGACCCTCCCGGACACACAATGAGCAGTTCTTC
TRBJ2-5 TRBV28 TRBD2 NA CASSSLGRERIETQYF TGTGCCAGCAGCTCCCTAGGGCGGGAGAGGATTGAGACCCAGTACTTC
TRBJ2-2 TRBV7-9 TRBD1 NA CASSPQGARVGGELFF TGTGCCAGCAGCCCGCAGGGGGCGCGGGTCGGCGGGGAGCTGTTTTTT
TRBJ2-7 TRBV7-9 NA NA CASSLFVGRIYEQYF TGTGCCAGCAGCTTATTCGTCGGACGCATCTACGAGCAGTACTTC
TRBJ2-7 TRBV5-4 TRBD1 NA CASRTGGGEQYF TGTGCCAGCAGGACAGGGGGTGGCGAGCAGTACTTC
TRBJ2-2 TRBV13 TRBD2 once CASSLAGGPGNTGELFF TGTGCCAGCAGCTTAGCGGGAGGGCCTGGTAACACCGGGGAGCTGTTTTTT
TRBJ2-1 TRBV7-9 TRBD2 NA CASSLGGSGSGNEQFF TGTGCCAGCAGCTTAGGTGGTAGCGGGAGTGGCAATGAGCAGTTCTTC
TRBJ1-1 TRBV27 NA NA CASSRGRATEAFF TGTGCCAGTTCAAGGGGTCGGGCCACTGAAGCTTTCTTT
TRBJ2-7 TRBV19 TRBD1 NA CASSTGQGSEQYF TGTGCCAGTAGTACGGGACAGGGTAGCGAGCAGTACTTC